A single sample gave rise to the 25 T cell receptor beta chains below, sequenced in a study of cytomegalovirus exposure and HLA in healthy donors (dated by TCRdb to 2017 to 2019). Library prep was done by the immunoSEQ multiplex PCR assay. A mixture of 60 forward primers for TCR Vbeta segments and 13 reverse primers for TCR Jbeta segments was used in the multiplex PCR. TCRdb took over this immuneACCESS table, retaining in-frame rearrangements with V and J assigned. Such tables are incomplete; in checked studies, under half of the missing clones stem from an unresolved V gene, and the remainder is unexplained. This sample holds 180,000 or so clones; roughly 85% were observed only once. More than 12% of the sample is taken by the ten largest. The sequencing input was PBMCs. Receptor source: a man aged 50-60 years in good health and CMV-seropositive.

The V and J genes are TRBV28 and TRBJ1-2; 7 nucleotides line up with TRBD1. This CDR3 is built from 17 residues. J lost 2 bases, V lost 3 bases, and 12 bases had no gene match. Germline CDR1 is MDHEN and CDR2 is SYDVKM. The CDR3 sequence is CASSFQTGIKENYGYTF. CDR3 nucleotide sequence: TGTGCCAGCAGTTTTCAGACAGGGATAAAGGAAAACTATGGCTACACCTTC.

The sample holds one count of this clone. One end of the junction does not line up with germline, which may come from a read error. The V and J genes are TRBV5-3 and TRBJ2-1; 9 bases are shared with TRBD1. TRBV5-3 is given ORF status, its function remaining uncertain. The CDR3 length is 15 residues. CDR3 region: CARSPGQGLRNELFF. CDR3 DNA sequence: TGTGCCAGAAGCCCGGGACAGGGATTGAGGAATGAGCTGTTCTTC.

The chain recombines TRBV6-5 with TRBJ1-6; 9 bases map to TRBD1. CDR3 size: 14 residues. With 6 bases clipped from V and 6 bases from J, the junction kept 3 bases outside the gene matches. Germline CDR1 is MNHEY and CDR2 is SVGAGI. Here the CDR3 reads CASRTGGRNSPLHF. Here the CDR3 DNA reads TGTGCCAGCAGAACAGGGGGCCGTAATTCACCCCTCCACTTT.

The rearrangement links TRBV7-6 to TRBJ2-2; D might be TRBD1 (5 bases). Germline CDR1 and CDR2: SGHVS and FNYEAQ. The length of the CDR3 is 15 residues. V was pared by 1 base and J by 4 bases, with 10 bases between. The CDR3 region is CASSLGVRGTGELFF. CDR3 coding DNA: TGTGCCAGCAGCTTAGGGGTTAGGGGCACCGGGGAGCTGTTTTTT.

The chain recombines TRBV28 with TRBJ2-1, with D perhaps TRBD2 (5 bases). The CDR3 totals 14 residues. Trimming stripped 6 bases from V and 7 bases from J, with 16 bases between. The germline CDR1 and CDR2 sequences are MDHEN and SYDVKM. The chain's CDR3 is CASRILGRENEQFF. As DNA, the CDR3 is TGTGCCAGCAGGATACTAGGTAGGGAAAATGAGCAGTTCTTC.

The CDR3 coding sequence is TGCGCCAGCAGCTTGGGACTAGCGGGGGGATACAATGAGCAGTTCTTC. It translates to CASSLGLAGGYNEQFF. This rearrangement joins TRBV5-1 to TRBJ2-1; TRBD2 matches 13 bases. Germline-derived CDR1 and CDR2 are SGHRS and YFSETQ. The CDR3 covers 16 residues. V gave up 0 bases and J gave up 4 bases; unmatched junction bases: 1. The full variable domain, with the rest looked up from reference TRBV5-1 and TRBJ2-1, is KAGVTQTPRYLIKTRGQQVTLSCSPISGHRSVSWYQQTPGQGLQFLFEYFSETQRNKGNFPGRFSGRQFSNSRSEMNVSTLELGDSALYLCASSLGLAGGYNEQFFGPGTRLTVL.

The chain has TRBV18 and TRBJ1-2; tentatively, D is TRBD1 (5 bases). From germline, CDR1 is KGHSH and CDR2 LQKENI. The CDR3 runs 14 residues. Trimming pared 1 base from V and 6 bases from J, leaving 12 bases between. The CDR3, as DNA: TGTGCCAGCTCACCACTTAACAGGTTCGATGGCTACACCTTC. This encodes CASSPLNRFDGYTF.

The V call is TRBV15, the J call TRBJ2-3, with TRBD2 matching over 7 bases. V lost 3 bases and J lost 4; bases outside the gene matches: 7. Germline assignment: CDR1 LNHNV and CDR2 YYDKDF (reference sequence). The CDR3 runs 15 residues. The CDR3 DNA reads TGTGCCACCAGCAGGGGGGGAGGGGAATCAGATACGCAGTATTTT. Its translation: CATSRGGGESDTQYF.

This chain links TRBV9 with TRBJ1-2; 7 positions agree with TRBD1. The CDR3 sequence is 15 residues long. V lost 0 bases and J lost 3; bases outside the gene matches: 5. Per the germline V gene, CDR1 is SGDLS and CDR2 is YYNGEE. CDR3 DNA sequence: TGTGCCAGCAGCGTAGAACACAGGGGAGACTATGGCTACACCTTC. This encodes CASSVEHRGDYGYTF.

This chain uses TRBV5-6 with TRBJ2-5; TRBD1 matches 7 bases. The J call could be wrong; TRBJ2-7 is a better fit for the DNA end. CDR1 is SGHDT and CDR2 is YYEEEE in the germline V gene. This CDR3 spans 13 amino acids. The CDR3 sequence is CASSSGGSYEQYF. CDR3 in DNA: TGTGCCAGCAGCTCAGGGGGCTCCTACGAGCAGTACTTC.

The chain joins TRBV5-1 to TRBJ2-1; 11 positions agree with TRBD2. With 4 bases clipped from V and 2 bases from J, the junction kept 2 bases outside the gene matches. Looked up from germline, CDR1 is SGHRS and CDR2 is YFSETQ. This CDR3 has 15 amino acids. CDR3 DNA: TGCGCCAGCAGCGTTAGCGGGGGGGCCTACAATGAGCAGTTCTTC. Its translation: CASSVSGGAYNEQFF.

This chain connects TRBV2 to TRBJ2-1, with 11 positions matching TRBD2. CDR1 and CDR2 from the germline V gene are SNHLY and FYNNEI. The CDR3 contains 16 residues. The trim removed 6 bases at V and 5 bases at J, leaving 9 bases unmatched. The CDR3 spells CASRDFSGGANNEQFF. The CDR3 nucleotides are TGTGCCAGCAGAGACTTTAGCGGGGGGGCCAACAATGAGCAGTTCTTC.

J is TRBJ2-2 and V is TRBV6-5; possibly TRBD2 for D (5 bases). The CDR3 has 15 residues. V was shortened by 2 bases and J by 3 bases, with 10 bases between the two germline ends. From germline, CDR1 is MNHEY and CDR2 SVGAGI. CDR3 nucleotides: TGTGCCAGCAGTTACGAGGGCCTGGACACCGGGGAGCTGTTTTTT. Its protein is CASSYEGLDTGELFF.

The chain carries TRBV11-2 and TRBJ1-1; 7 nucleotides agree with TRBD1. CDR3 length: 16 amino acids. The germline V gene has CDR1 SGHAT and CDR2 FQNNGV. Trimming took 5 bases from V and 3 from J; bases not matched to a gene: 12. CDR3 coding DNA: TGTGCCAGCAGCGCAAGCAAAGGGGGCGGGTACACTGAAGCTTTCTTT. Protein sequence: CASSASKGGGYTEAFF.

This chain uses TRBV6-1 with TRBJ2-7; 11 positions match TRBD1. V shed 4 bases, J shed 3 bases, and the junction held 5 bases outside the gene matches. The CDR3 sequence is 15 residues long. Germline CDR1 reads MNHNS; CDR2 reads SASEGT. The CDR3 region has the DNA TGTGCCAGCAGTGGCCGGGACAGGGGGTTCTACGAGCAGTACGTC. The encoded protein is CASSGRDRGFYEQYV.

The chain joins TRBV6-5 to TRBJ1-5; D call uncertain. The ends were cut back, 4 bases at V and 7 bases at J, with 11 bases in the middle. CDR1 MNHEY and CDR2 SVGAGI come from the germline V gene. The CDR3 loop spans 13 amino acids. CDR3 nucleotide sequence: TGTGCCAGCAGTTCAACTAAAAGCCAGCCCCAGCATTTT. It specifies CASSSTKSQPQHF.

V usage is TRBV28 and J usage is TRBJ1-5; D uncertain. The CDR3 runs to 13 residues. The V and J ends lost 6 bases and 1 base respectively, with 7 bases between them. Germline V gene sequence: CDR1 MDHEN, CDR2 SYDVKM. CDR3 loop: CASRLNSNQPQHF. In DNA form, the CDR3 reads TGTGCCAGCAGACTGAACAGCAATCAGCCCCAGCATTTT.

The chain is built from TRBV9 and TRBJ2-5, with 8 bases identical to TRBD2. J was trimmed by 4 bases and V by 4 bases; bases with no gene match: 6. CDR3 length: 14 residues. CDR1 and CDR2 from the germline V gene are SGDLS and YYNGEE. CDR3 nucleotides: TGTGCCAGCAGCCCCGCCGGGGGGGGAGAGACCCAGTACTTC. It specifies CASSPAGGGETQYF.

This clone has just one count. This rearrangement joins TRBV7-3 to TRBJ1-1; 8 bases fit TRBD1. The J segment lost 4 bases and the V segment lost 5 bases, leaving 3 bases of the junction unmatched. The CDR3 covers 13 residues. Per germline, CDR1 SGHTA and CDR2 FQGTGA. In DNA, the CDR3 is TGTGCCAGCAGCCAGGACAGGGCCACTGAAGCTTTCTTT. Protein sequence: CASSQDRATEAFF.

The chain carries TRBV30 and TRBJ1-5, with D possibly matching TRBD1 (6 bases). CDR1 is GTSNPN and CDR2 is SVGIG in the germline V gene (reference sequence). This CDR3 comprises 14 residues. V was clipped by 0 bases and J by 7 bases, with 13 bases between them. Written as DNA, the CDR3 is TGTGCCTGGAGTGTAACTACAGGGAAACAGCCCCAGCATTTT. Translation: CAWSVTTGKQPQHF.

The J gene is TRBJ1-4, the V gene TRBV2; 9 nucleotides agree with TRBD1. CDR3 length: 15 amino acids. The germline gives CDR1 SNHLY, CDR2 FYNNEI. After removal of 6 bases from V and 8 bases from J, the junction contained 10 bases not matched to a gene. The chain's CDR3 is CASSPGGTGREKLFF. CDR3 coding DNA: TGTGCCAGCAGCCCTGGAGGGACAGGGCGAGAAAAACTGTTTTTT.

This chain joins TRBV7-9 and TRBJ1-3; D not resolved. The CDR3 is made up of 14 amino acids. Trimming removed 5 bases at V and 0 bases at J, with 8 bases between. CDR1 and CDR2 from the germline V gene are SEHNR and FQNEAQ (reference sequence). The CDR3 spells CASSHRVSGNTIYF. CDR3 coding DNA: TGTGCCAGCAGCCACCGAGTCTCTGGAAACACCATATATTTT.

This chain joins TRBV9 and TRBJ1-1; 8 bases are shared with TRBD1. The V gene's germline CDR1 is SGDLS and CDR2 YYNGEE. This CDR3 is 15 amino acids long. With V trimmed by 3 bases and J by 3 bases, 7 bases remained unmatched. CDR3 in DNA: TGTGCCAGCAGCGCACCCAGGGGGCGGTACACTGAAGCTTTCTTT. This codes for CASSAPRGRYTEAFF.

The CDR3 DNA reads TGTGCCAGCAGCCAAGTTTACCAGCGGGGCACAGATACGCAGTATTTT. Its translation: CASSQVYQRGTDTQYF. The rearrangement uses TRBV14 and TRBJ2-3; maybe TRBD2 (6 bases). Germline values: CDR1 SGHDN, CDR2 FVKESK. The CDR3 totals 16 residues. Trimming shortened V by 1 base and J by 1 base, and 12 bases separated the two germline ends.

The CDR3 loop is CASSATGDPADTQYF. CDR3 nucleotides: TGTGCCAGCAGTGCTACAGGAGATCCGGCAGATACGCAGTATTTT. The chain links TRBV9 to TRBJ2-3; possible D gene TRBD1, 5 bases. This CDR3 region has 15 residues. V lost 5 bases and J lost 4, with 17 bases in between. Germline V lookup: CDR1 SGDLS, CDR2 YYNGEE.